This T cell receptor (beta chain) was identified in a study of technical replicates of blood from a few donors. This table comes from immunoSEQ multiplex PCR, and its TCRdb copy is limited to in-frame clones, with some not included. The profile shows tens of thousands of clones, 95% of them singletons. Sequenced sample: T cells isolated from PBMCs. This sequence was found in a human donor in good health.

CDR3 in DNA: TGTGCTAGTGGAACAGGGTTAGTCTATGGCTACACCTTC. The encoded protein is CASGTGLVYGYTF. This sequence joins TRBV12-5 and TRBJ1-2, with D maybe TRBD1 (6 bases). Per germline, CDR1 LGHNT and CDR2 FRNRAP. V lost 6 bases, J lost 4 bases, and 12 bases lay in between. This CDR3 region has 13 residues.